This TCR beta chain appears in the sequencing data of a study of blood T cell repertoires in COVID-19. The wider study: Nucleic acid was either cDNA or gDNA, and it came from T cells, B-cell-depleted T cells, or PBMCs.

Authors' data handling: Reference gene primer amplification gave estimated nucleated cell counts. The method was immunoSEQ multiplex PCR; TCRdb's version includes in-frame clones alone and lacks a portion of them. The V and J calls and clone size were taken over from that table, and D and trimming were inferred from the DNA. The sample carries 150,000 to 180,000 clones, about 90% recorded once. The CDR3 contains 17 residues. Trimming cost V 0 bases and J 3 bases; bases outside gene matches: 3. Looked up from germline, CDR1 is SGHRS and CDR2 is YFSETQ. The material sequenced was peripheral blood. This TCR derives from a man aged 50 to 60 with acute or convalescent COVID-19. The V and J genes are TRBV5-1 and TRBJ2-6; 10 bases line up with TRBD1. CDR3 sequence: CASSLGGTGVGANVLTF. For the CDR3, the DNA is TGCGCCAGCAGCTTGGGAGGGACAGGGGTTGGGGCCAACGTCCTGACTTTC. The full variable domain, in which reference TRBV5-1 and TRBJ2-6 provide the parts outside the CDR3, is KAGVTQTPRYLIKTRGQQVTLSCSPISGHRSVSWYQQTPGQGLQFLFEYFSETQRNKGNFPGRFSGRQFSNSRSEMNVSTLELGDSALYLCASSLGGTGVGANVLTFGAGSRLTVL.